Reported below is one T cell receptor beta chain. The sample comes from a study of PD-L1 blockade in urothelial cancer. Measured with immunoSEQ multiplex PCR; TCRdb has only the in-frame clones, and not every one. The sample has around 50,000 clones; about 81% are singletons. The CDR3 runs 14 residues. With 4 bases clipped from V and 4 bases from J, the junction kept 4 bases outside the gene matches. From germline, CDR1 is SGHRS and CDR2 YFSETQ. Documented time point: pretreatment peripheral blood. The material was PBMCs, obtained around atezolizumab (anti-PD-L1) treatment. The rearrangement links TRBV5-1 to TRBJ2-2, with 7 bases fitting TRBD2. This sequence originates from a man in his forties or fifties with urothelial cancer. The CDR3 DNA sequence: TGCGCCAGCAGCCCGGGAGGAGGCACCGGGGAGCTGTTTTTT. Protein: CASSPGGGTGELFF.